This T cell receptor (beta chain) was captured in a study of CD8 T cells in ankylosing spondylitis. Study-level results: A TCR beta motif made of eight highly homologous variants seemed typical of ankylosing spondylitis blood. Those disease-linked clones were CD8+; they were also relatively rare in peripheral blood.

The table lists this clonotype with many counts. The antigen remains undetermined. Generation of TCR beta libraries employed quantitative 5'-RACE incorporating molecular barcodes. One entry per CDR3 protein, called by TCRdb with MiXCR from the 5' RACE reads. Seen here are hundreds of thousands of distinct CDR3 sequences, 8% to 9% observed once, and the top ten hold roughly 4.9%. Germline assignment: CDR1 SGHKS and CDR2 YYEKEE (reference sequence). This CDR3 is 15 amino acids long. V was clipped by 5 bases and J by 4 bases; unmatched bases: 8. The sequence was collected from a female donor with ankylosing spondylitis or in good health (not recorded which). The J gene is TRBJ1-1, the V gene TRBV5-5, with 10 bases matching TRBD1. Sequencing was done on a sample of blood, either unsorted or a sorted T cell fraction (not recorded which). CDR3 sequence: CASRSPGQGPTEAFF. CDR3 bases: TGTGCCAGCAGATCACCGGGACAGGGGCCCACTGAAGCTTTCTTT.